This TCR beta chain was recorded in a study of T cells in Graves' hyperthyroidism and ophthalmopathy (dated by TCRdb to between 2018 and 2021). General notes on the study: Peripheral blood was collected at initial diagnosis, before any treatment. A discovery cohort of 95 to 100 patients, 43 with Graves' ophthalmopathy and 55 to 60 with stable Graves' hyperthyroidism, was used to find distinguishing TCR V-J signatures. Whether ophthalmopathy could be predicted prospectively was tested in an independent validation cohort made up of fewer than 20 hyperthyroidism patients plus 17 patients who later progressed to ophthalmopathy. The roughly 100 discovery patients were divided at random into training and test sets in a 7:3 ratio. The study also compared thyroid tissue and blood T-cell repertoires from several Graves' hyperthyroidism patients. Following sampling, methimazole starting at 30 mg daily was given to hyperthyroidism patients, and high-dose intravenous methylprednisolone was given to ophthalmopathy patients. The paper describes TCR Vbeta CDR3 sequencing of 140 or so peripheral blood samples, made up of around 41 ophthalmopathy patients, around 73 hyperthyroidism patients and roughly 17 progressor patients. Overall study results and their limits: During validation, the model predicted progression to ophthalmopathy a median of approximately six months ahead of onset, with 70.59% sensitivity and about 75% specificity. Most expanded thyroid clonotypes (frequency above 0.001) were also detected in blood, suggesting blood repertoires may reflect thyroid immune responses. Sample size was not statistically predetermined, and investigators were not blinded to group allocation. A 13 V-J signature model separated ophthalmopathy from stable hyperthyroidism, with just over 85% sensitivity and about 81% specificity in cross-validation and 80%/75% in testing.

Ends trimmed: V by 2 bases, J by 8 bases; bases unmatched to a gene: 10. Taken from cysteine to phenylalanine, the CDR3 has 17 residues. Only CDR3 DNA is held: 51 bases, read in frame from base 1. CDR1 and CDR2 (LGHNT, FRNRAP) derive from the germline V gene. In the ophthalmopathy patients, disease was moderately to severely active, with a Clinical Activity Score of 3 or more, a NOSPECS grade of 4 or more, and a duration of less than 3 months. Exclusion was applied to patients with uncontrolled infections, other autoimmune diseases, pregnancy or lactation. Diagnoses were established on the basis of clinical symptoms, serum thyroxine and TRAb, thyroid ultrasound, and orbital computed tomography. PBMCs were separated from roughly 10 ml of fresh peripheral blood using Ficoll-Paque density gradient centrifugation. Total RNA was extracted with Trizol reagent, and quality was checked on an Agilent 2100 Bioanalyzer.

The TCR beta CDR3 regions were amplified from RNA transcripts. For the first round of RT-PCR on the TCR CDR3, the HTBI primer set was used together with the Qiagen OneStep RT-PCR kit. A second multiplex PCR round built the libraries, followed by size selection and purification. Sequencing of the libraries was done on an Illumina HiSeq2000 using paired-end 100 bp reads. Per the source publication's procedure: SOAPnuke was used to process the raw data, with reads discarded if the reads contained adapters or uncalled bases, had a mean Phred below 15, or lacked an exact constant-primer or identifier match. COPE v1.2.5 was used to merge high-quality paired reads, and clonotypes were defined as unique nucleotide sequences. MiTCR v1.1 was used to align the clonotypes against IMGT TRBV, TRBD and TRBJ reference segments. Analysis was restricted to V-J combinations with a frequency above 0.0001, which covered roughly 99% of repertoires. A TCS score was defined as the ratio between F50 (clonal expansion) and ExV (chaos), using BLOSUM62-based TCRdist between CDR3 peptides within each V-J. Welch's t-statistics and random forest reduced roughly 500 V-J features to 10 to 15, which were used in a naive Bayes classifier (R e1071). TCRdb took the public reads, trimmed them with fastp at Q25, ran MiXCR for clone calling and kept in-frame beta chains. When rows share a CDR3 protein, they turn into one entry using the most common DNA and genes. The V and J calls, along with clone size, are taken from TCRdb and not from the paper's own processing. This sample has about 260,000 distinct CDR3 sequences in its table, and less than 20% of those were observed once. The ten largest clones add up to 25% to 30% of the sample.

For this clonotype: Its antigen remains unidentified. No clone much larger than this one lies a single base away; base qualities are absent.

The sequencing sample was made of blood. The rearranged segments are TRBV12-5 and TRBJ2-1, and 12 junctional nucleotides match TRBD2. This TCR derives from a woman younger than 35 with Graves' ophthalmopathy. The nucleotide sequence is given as TGTGCTAGTGGTTTGTCGCCAAGAACTAGCGGGAGGTATGAGCAGTTCTTC. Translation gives CASGLSPRTSGRYEQFF. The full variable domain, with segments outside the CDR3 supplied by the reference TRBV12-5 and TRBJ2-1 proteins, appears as DARVTQTPRHKVTEMGQEVTMRCQPILGHNTVFWYRQTMMQGLELLAYFRNRAPLDDSGMPKDRFSAEMPDATLATLKIQPSEPRDSAVYFCASGLSPRTSGRYEQFFGPGTRLTVL.